These 20 T cell receptor beta chains originate from one sample sequenced in a study of Graves' ophthalmopathy and Graves' hyperthyroidism (dated by TCRdb to between 2018 and 2020). The sequencing machine was an Illumina HiSeq 2000. For repertoire sequencing, the TCR beta CDR3 regions were amplified from RNA transcripts. The first round was an RT-PCR using HTBI primers with the Qiagen OneStep RT-PCR kit, and this first round was followed by a second-round multiplex PCR, then size selection and purification. Using fastp at Q25 and MiXCR, TCRdb reprocessed the public reads and kept productive beta chains. Merged by CDR3 protein, the rows form single entries marked with the most common genes and DNA. The sample data list roughly 500,000 distinct CDR3 sequences, and approximately 15% of these were observed just once. Together, the top ten hold 9.5% to 10% of the sample. Input material: blood. All receptors derive from a woman aged 30 to 39 with Graves' ophthalmopathy. Donor details come from another sample of the same person, matched by shared clones.

This sequence joins TRBV2 and TRBJ1-2, with 12 bases aligning to TRBD1. The CDR3 has 15 residues. In germline, CDR1 is SNHLY, CDR2 FYNNEI. Losses at the gene ends were 10 bases for V and 4 bases for J; bases not matched to a gene: 10. The CDR3 is CATGTGGSKGYGYTF. The CDR3 DNA sequence: TGTGCCACCGGGACAGGGGGCAGTAAGGGCTATGGCTACACCTTC.

This clonotype was seen at least ten times. Here the CDR3 DNA reads TGTGCCTGGAGTGTACCCGAAATCAATGAAGCTTTCTTT. It specifies CAWSVPEINEAFF. The J gene is TRBJ1-1, the V gene TRBV30; D is undetermined. The CDR3 has 13 residues. Trimming took 0 bases from V and 7 from J, leaving 12 bases between them. CDR1 and CDR2 from the germline V gene are GTSNPN and SVGIG (reference sequence). Full variable domain (remainder filled in from reference TRBV30 and TRBJ1-1): SQTIHQWPATLVQPVGSPLSLECTVEGTSNPNLYWYRQAAGRGLQLLFYSVGIGQISSEVPQNLSASRPQDRQFILSSKKLLLSDSGFYLCAWSVPEINEAFFGQGTRLTVV.

This clonotype was seen many times. This rearrangement joins TRBV6-1 to TRBJ2-2; TRBD2 aligns across 9 bases. V lost 1 base to trimming and J lost 6 bases; unmatched junction nucleotides: 3. The CDR3 is 15 residues long. Per germline, CDR1 MNHNS and CDR2 SASEGT. The CDR3 loop is CASSEEAGGPGELFF. In DNA, the CDR3 is TGTGCCAGCAGTGAAGAGGCGGGGGGGCCCGGGGAGCTGTTTTTT.

About this clonotype: At one end, the junction sequence differs from germline, possibly due to a read error. This chain links TRBV6-5 with TRBJ2-4; perhaps TRBD2 as D (6 bases). Looked up from germline, CDR1 is MNHEY and CDR2 is SVGAGI. This CDR3 contains 19 residues. The CDR3 coding sequence is TGTGCCAGCAGTTACGCGATAACGGGAGCTTTGAGCGCCAAAAACATTAAGTACTTC. The encoded protein is CASSYAITGALSAKNIKYF.

This clonotype was recorded at least ten times. The chain couples TRBV20-1 to TRBJ1-5; tentatively, D is TRBD1 (5 bases). The CDR3 is made up of 12 amino acids. CDR1 is DFQATT and CDR2 is SNEGSKA in the germline V gene (reference sequence). The V gene lost 1 base and the J gene lost 5 bases, with 6 bases spanning the gap. The CDR3 loop reads CSARVGDQPQHF. The CDR3 nucleotides are TGCAGTGCTAGAGTGGGGGATCAGCCCCAGCATTTT.

This clonotype was observed many times. The CDR3 here is CSASVGTEAFF. The CDR3 DNA follows: TGCAGTGCTAGTGTTGGCACTGAAGCTTTCTTT. This chain joins TRBV20-1 and TRBJ1-1; D uncertain. The CDR3 spans 11 residues. V dropped 3 bases and J dropped 4 bases, with 6 bases sitting between them. The germline gives CDR1 DFQATT, CDR2 SNEGSKA (reference sequence).

The sample holds many counts of this clonotype. The chain couples TRBV24-1 to TRBJ1-2; 7 positions agree with TRBD1. Germline CDR1 is KGHDR and CDR2 is SFDVKD. CDR3 length equals 15 residues. V shed 6 bases and J 5 bases; nucleotides not matched to a gene: 11. The CDR3 DNA sequence: TGTGCCACCAGTCCAGGAGGGGGCGCAAAATATGGCTACACCTTC. Translated: CATSPGGGAKYGYTF.

The table lists this clonotype with many counts. The chain joins TRBV28 to TRBJ2-4, with D unresolved. Germline CDR1 reads MDHEN; CDR2 reads SYDVKM. This CDR3 comprises 17 residues. V was trimmed by 3 bases and J by 0 bases, leaving 15 bases between them. The CDR3 DNA reads as TGTGCCAGCAGTTTTTTCAGGCCTGCACTAGCCAAAAACATTCAGTACTTC. This sequence encodes CASSFFRPALAKNIQYF. The full variable domain, in which reference TRBV28 and TRBJ2-4 provide the parts outside the CDR3, is DVKVTQSSRYLVKRTGEKVFLECVQDMDHENMFWYRQDPGLGLRLIYFSYDVKMKEKGDIPEGYSVSREKKERFSLILESASTNQTSMYLCASSFFRPALAKNIQYFGAGTRLSVL.

The sample holds many counts of this clonotype. This chain uses TRBV7-8 with TRBJ1-2; possibly TRBD1 for D (6 bases). The germline CDR1 and CDR2 sequences are SGHVS and FQNEAQ. Trimming stripped 3 bases from V and 4 bases from J, with 15 bases between. This CDR3 region has 15 residues. The CDR3 coding sequence is TGTGCCAGCAGCTTCCTGACCGACAGGCTCTATGGCTACACCTTC. Its protein product is CASSFLTDRLYGYTF.

This clonotype was counted at least ten times. This chain connects TRBV7-9 to TRBJ2-2; D is ambiguous. Germline V gives CDR1 SEHNR, CDR2 FQNEAQ (reference sequence). This CDR3 contains 15 residues. Trimming took off 6 bases at V and 5 bases at J, with 16 bases between the two ends. The CDR3 DNA is TGTGCCAGCAGTCCCCCGGCCACCCCGACCGGGGAGCTGTTTTTT. Its translation is CASSPPATPTGELFF.

This clonotype was picked up many times. This chain links TRBV29-1 with TRBJ2-4; 7 bases are a match to TRBD1. The CDR3 covers 15 residues. J gave up 0 bases and V 7 bases, and 9 bases lay outside the gene matches. Germline CDR1 and CDR2: SQVTM and ANQGSEA. CDR3 protein: CSAYRQGIAKNIQYF. In DNA, the CDR3 is TGCAGCGCCTACCGACAGGGAATAGCCAAAAACATTCAGTACTTC.

This clonotype came up a few times. The rearrangement joins TRBV19 to TRBJ1-1, with 7 bases fitting TRBD1. The V and J ends lost 5 bases and 7 bases, in that order; junction bases with no gene match: 10. This CDR3 comprises 14 residues. Germline assignment: CDR1 LNHDA and CDR2 SQIVND (reference sequence). Here the CDR3 reads CASSSWTGAGEAFF. For the CDR3, the DNA is TGTGCCAGTAGTTCGTGGACAGGAGCGGGTGAAGCTTTCTTT.

At least ten counts were recorded for this clonotype. V is TRBV2 and J is TRBJ1-1; 7 bases are shared with TRBD1. V lost 0 bases, J lost 11 bases, and 15 bases stayed unmatched. The germline gives CDR1 SNHLY, CDR2 FYNNEI. This CDR3 comprises 16 residues. The chain's CDR3 is CASSEAPTGAPRRAFF. The CDR3 DNA is TGTGCCAGCAGTGAAGCGCCCACAGGGGCACCGAGGCGTGCTTTCTTT. Full variable domain (missing parts from reference TRBV2 and TRBJ1-1): EPEVTQTPSHQVTQMGQEVILRCVPISNHLYFYWYRQILGQKVEFLVSFYNNEISEKSEIFDDQFSVERPDGSNFTLKIRSTKLEDSAMYFCASSEAPTGAPRRAFFGQGTRLTVV.

This clonotype showed up just once. A much larger clone differs from this one at a single base, so this may be a read error. Since no conserved phenylalanine or tryptophan closes the CDR3, a read error is the likely cause. The gene calls are TRBV28 and TRBJ1-1, with 8 positions matching TRBD1. Germline CDR1 and CDR2: MDHEN and SYDVKM. The CDR3 is made up of 16 amino acids. V was clipped by 5 bases and J by 4 bases; unmatched bases: 12. The CDR3 region has the DNA TGTGCCAGCAGTGAGACAGGGGCGTTGACGAGCACTGAAGCTTTCTAT. It codes for CASSETGALTSTEAFY.

This clonotype was seen ten or more times. The genes are TRBV20-1 and TRBJ1-1; no clear D gene. CDR1 and CDR2 from the germline V gene are DFQATT and SNEGSKA (reference sequence). The V and J ends lost 0 bases and 2 bases respectively, with 19 bases between them. The CDR3 has 17 amino acids. In nucleotides, the CDR3 is TGCAGTGCTAGAGATTGGGGTGGGTTAGAGGAAAACACTGAAGCTTTCTTT. Its protein product is CSARDWGGLEENTEAFF.

Note on this clonotype: This clone may be a read error of a much larger clone one base away. This chain uses TRBV12-3 or TRBV12-4 with TRBJ1-5; perhaps TRBD1 as D (6 bases). This CDR3 contains 15 residues. In DNA form, the CDR3 reads TGTGCCAACCGCCCACAGGGATATAGCAATCAGCCCAAGCATTTT. Protein: CANRPQGYSNQPKHF.

This clonotype was counted between two and nine times. The genes are TRBV30 and TRBJ1-1; D is uncertain. From germline, CDR1 is GTSNPN and CDR2 SVGIG (reference sequence). Trimming pared 5 bases from V and 1 base from J, leaving 11 bases between. CDR3 length equals 13 residues. CDR3 region: CAWSGPGNTEAFF. In DNA form, the CDR3 reads TGTGCCTGGTCGGGCCCTGGGAACACTGAAGCTTTCTTT.

In its sample, this clonotype was seen many times. The chain couples TRBV12-3 or TRBV12-4 to TRBJ2-2; D might be TRBD1 (6 bases). Trimming took 5 bases from V and 2 from J, leaving 9 bases between them. CDR3 length: 14 residues. CDR3 coding DNA: TGTGCCAGCAGTAAGACAGGAAACACCGGGGAGCTGTTTTTT. Protein sequence: CASSKTGNTGELFF.

This clonotype was seen ten or more times. V is TRBV12-3 or TRBV12-4 and J is TRBJ2-7, with D unresolved. The CDR3 length is 13 residues. Between the trimmed V and J ends, which lost 3 bases and 2 bases, there was a span of 8 bases. The CDR3 reads CASSLVDTYEQYF. CDR3 DNA sequence: TGTGCCAGCAGTTTGGTAGATACCTACGAGCAGTACTTC.

This clonotype was recorded at least ten times. At one boundary the junction diverges from the germline segment, which might be a read error. The J gene is TRBJ1-2, the V gene TRBV12-3 or TRBV12-4; D is possibly TRBD1 (5 bases). This CDR3 contains 14 residues. CDR3 nucleotides: TGTGCCGGCAGTTTAATTCCAGGGATGGATGGCTACACCTTC. It specifies CAGSLIPGMDGYTF.